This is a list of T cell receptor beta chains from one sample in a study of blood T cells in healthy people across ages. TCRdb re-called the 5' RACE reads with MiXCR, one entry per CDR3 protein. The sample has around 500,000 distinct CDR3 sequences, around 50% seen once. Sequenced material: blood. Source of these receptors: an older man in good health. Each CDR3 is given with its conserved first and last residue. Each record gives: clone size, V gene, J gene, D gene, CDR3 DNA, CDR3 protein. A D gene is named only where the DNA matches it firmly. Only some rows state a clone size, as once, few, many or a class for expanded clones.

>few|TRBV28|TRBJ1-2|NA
TGTGCCAGCAGTTTTTCCGGGGGGCGGCGGTATGGCTACACCTTC
CASSFSGGRRYGYTF
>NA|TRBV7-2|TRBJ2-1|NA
TGTGCCAGCAGCCCCCCCACAGATCCCTACAATGAGCAGTTCTTC
CASSPPTDPYNEQFF
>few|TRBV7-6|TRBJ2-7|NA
TGTGCCAGCAGCTCTGTCTCAGCTGCAGGCGAGCAGTACTTC
CASSSVSAAGEQYF
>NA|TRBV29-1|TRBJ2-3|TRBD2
TGCAGCGTTGGACTAGCGGGCTTCACAGATACGCAGTATTTT
CSVGLAGFTDTQYF
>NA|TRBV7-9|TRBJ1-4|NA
TGTGCCAGCAGCGGGACTGAAAATGAAAAACTGTTTTTT
CASSGTENEKLFF
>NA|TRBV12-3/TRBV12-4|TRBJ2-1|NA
TGTGCCAGCAGTGAGCAACCCAGGATCAACAATGAGCAGTTCTTC
CASSEQPRINNEQFF
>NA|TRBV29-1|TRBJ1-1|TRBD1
TGCAGCGTGGGGGACAGGGCGAACACTGAAGCTTTCTTT
CSVGDRANTEAFF
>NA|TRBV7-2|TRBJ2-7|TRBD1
TGTGCCAGCAACACGACAGGGGTCTCCTACGAGCAGTACTTC
CASNTTGVSYEQYF
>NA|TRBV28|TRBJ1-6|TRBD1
TGTGCCAGCAGGTCCGGGACAGGGACGTCACCCCTCCACTTT
CASRSGTGTSPLHF
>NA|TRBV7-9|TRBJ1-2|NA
TGTGCCAGCAGCTTCGAGGGCTATGGCTACACCTTC
CASSFEGYGYTF
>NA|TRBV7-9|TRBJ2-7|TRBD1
TGTGCCAGCAGCTTAGGGACAGGGGCGGCCTACGAGCAGTACTTC
CASSLGTGAAYEQYF
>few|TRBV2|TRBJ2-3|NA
TGTGCCAGCATCGGCCCCAGCATTACGCAGTATTTT
CASIGPSITQYF
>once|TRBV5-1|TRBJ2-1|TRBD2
TGCGCCAGCAGCTTGAGGGTTGGCGGGGGTGGCTACAATGAGCAGTTCTTC
CASSLRVGGGGYNEQFF
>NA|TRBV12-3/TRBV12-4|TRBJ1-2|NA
TGTGCCAGCAGCCTGACTCCCGGCTATGGCTACACCTTC
CASSLTPGYGYTF
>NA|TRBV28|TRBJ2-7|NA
TGTGCCAGCAGTTTGGCTAGCATTGGCGAGCAGTACTTC
CASSLASIGEQYF
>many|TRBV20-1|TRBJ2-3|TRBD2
TGCAGTGCCAGAGCGGGGGGGATAGATACGCAGTATTTT
CSARAGGIDTQYF
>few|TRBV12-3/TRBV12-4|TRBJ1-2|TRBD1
TGTGCCAGCAGTTTAGCCGGAGGGGGCAACTATGGCTACACCTTC
CASSLAGGGNYGYTF
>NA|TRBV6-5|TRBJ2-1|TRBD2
TGTGCCAGCAGCCCCCAAGGACTAGCTTCAGGGGAGCAGTTCTTC
CASSPQGLASGEQFF
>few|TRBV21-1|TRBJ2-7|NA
TGTGCCAGCAGCAAAGCGCTAAGAGACAGGTTATCCTACGAGCAGTACTTC
CASSKALRDRLSYEQYF
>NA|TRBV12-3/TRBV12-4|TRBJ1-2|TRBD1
TGTGCCAGCAGGGCGGGACAGGGCGGCTACACCTTC
CASRAGQGGYTF
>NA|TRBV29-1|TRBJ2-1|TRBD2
TGCAGCGCGCGGGGGTCCGGTGAGCAGTTCTTC
CSARGSGEQFF
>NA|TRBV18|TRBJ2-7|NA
TGTGCCAGCTCGAATCGGGGGAGCTCCTACGAGCAGTACTTC
CASSNRGSSYEQYF
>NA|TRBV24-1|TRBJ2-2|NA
TGTGCCACCAGTGGATGGGACACCGGGGAGCTGTTTTTT
CATSGWDTGELFF
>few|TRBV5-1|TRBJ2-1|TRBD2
TGCGCCAGCAGCTTGATCGGGAGGACTCCCAATGAGCAGTTCTTC
CASSLIGRTPNEQFF
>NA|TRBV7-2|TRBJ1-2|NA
TGTGCCAGCAGCTTAACGGGTGGTGGGCGAAACTATGGCTACACCTTC
CASSLTGGGRNYGYTF
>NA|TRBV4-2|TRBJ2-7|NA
TGTGCCAGCAGCCCTCAGGGTTGGTCCTACGAGCAGTACTTC
CASSPQGWSYEQYF
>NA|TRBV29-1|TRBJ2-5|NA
TGCAGCGTCTTAGGGACACTCCAAGGGACCCAGTACTTC
CSVLGTLQGTQYF
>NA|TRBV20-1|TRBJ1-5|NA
TGCAGTGCTACCCAGTATAGCAATCAGCCCCAGCATTTT
CSATQYSNQPQHF
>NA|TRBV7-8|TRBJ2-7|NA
TGTGCCAGCAGCTTAGCGCGACTAGCCTACGAGCAGTACTTC
CASSLARLAYEQYF
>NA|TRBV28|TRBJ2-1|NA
TGTGCCAGCGGCTCCTGGACCGAGCAGTTCTTC
CASGSWTEQFF
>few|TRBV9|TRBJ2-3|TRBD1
TGTGCCAGCAGCCCGACAGGGGGCCGGACAGATACGCAGTATTTT
CASSPTGGRTDTQYF
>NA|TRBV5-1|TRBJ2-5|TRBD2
TGCGCCAGCAGCTTAACAGCGGGGGTCCAAGAGACCCAGTACTTC
CASSLTAGVQETQYF
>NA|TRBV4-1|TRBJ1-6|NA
TGCGCCAGCAGCCAAGATAGCCCCACGTCACCCCCCCACTTT
CASSQDSPTSPPHF
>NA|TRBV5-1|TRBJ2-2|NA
TGTGCCAGCAGCTTAGGGACAAACACCGGGGAGCTGTTTTTT
CASSLGTNTGELFF
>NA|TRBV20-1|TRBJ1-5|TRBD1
TGCAGTGCTAGAGGGGGACAGGATCAGCCCCAGCATTTT
CSARGGQDQPQHF
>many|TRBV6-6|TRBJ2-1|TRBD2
TGTGCCAGTCGAGGTTCGGGGGGGGGTTCCTACAATGAGCAGTTCTTC
CASRGSGGGSYNEQFF